The 15 T cell receptor beta chains below were found in one sample sequenced in a study of shared clonotypes between healthy human individuals. Sequencing used immunoSEQ multiplex PCR; TCRdb keeps in-frame clones, though not all of them. The repertoire includes fewer than 850,000 clones, less than 95% of them detected once, and 34% sits in the top ten. Source material: memory CD8+ T cells from PBMCs. Subset: CD45RO+ cells pooled with CCR7-negative TemRA cells. All receptors come from a man between 18 and 35 years old in good health. Some clones in this sample may be carry-over from other donors' samples.

This clone has a single count. V is TRBV10-2 and J is TRBJ1-2, with a weak D call TRBD1 (5 bases). CDR3 length: 13 amino acids. Germline V gives CDR1 WSHSY, CDR2 SAAADI. With 3 bases removed from V and 3 bases from J, the gap between germline ends came to 8 bases. CDR3 sequence reads: CASSDGTDYGYTF. CDR3 in DNA: TGCGCCAGCAGTGACGGGACGGACTATGGCTACACCTTC.

The chain couples TRBV4-1 to TRBJ2-4; TRBD1 is a possible D gene (6 bases). Trimming took off 1 base at V and 0 bases at J, with 13 bases between the two ends. CDR1 is MGHRA, CDR2 YSYEKL, per germline. This CDR3 has 17 amino acids. The CDR3 DNA sequence: TGCGCCAGCAGCCAAGTTGGGACACCGCTAGCCAAAAACATTCAGTACTTC. Translated: CASSQVGTPLAKNIQYF.

This rearrangement joins TRBV9 to TRBJ1-5; TRBD1 matches 8 bases. V dropped 4 bases and J dropped 0; count of bases not matched to a gene: 9. Germline V gene lookup returns CDR1 SGDLS and CDR2 YYNGEE. The CDR3 has 17 residues. The chain's CDR3 is CASSPLRGQGSNQPQHF. The DNA of the CDR3 is TGTGCCAGCAGCCCCCTCAGAGGACAGGGTAGCAATCAGCCCCAGCATTTT.

V is TRBV9 and J is TRBJ2-7; 11 positions match TRBD1. Per the germline V gene, CDR1 is SGDLS and CDR2 is YYNGEE. This CDR3 has 15 amino acids. V trimming: 4 bases; J trimming: 2 bases; junction bases outside the gene matches: 5. The CDR3 bases are TGTGCCAGCAGCCCCGCGGGACAGGGGGCCTACGAGCAGTACTTC. Encoded protein: CASSPAGQGAYEQYF.

The rearrangement joins TRBV19 to TRBJ1-1; D gene uncertain. Germline CDR1 and CDR2: LNHDA and SQIVND (reference sequence). CDR3 length equals 13 residues. V was clipped by 3 bases and J by 5 bases, with 10 bases between them. The CDR3, as DNA: TGTGCCAGTAGTATGGGCGTGGGGACTGAAGCTTTCTTT. Amino acids: CASSMGVGTEAFF.

The gene calls are TRBV5-6 and TRBJ2-1; no reliable D call. Germline values: CDR1 SGHDT, CDR2 YYEEEE. The germline V and J ends were trimmed by 0 bases and 0 bases, with 7 bases remaining between them. The CDR3 contains 15 residues. The CDR3 coding sequence is TGTGCCAGCAGCTTGGGGGGTATCTCCTACAATGAGCAGTTCTTC. Its translation is CASSLGGISYNEQFF.

The CDR3 protein is CASSMGPLVGYEQYF. The CDR3 DNA follows: TGTGCCAGCAGTATGGGACCACTCGTCGGGTACGAGCAGTACTTC. The rearrangement links TRBV27 to TRBJ2-7; D possibly matches TRBD1 or TRBD2 (5 bases each). Per the germline V gene, CDR1 is MNHEY and CDR2 is SMNVEV (reference sequence). The CDR3 length is 15 residues. Deletions cut 5 bases from V and 4 bases from J, with 18 bases between.

CDR3 residues: CASSQETGARNTIYF. DNA for the CDR3: TGCGCCAGCAGCCAAGAAACAGGGGCGCGAAACACCATATATTTT. The chain links TRBV4-1 to TRBJ1-3; 7 nucleotides agree with TRBD1. This CDR3 has 15 residues. V lost 0 bases, J lost 5 bases, and 4 bases stayed unmatched. Germline assignment: CDR1 MGHRA and CDR2 YSYEKL.

The DNA of the CDR3 is TGTGCCAGCAGTGGGTCCCCGACTGAAAACCAAGAGACCCAGTACTTC. This encodes CASSGSPTENQETQYF. The V call is TRBV25-1, the J call TRBJ2-5; D not certain. V shed 4 bases and J shed 0 bases, with 15 bases lying between them. The length of the CDR3 is 16 residues. Looked up from germline, CDR1 is MGHDK and CDR2 is SYGVNS.

V usage is TRBV18 and J usage is TRBJ1-2; 8 nucleotides align to TRBD1. Unmatched junction bases numbered 10, after V lost 3 bases and J lost 4 bases. This CDR3 comprises 16 residues. Germline lookup yields CDR1 KGHSH and CDR2 LQKENI. The CDR3 sequence: CASSPSQGAPLYGYTF. The CDR3 DNA follows: TGTGCCAGCTCACCTAGTCAGGGGGCTCCCCTCTATGGCTACACCTTC.

The chain uses TRBV9 and TRBJ1-1; D remains ambiguous. The CDR3 covers 15 residues. Deletions cut 0 bases from V and 0 bases from J, with 9 bases between. Per the germline V gene, CDR1 is SGDLS and CDR2 is YYNGEE. This CDR3 reads CASSVVESMNTEAFF. CDR3 DNA: TGTGCCAGCAGCGTAGTTGAGTCAATGAACACTGAAGCTTTCTTT.

This clone appeared a few times. This chain connects TRBV2 to TRBJ1-5; possible D gene TRBD1, 5 bases. There are 15 residues in the CDR3. From germline, CDR1 is SNHLY and CDR2 FYNNEI. The V end was cut by 5 bases, the J end by 0 bases, with 11 bases between. The chain's CDR3 is CASSLHQGSNQPQHF. The CDR3 DNA is TGTGCCAGCAGTCTTCATCAGGGTAGCAATCAGCCCCAGCATTTT.

The rearrangement joins TRBV4-1 to TRBJ2-7; tentatively, D is TRBD1 (5 bases). Germline V gives CDR1 MGHRA, CDR2 YSYEKL. Between the trimmed V and J ends, which lost 4 bases and 0 bases, there was a span of 13 bases. The CDR3 consists of 15 residues. As DNA, the CDR3 is TGCGCCAGCAGCCTACAGGCAAGGGTCTCCTACGAGCAGTACTTC. As protein: CASSLQARVSYEQYF.

The chain couples TRBV19 to TRBJ2-3; 9 bases map to TRBD2. Germline-derived CDR1 and CDR2 are LNHDA and SQIVND (reference sequence). J was trimmed by 4 bases and V by 4 bases; bases with no gene match: 9. The CDR3 extends over 16 amino acids. CDR3 protein: CASSNWREGRADTQYF. The CDR3 DNA reads TGTGCCAGTAGTAACTGGCGGGAGGGCCGCGCAGATACGCAGTATTTT.

V and J are TRBV6-4 and TRBJ2-1; D call uncertain. Trimming removed 3 bases at V and 3 bases at J, with 12 bases between. CDR1 is MRHNA, CDR2 SNTAGT, per germline. This CDR3 contains 15 residues. The DNA of the CDR3 is TGTGCCAGCAGTGATAATGGCGGAGACTACAATGAGCAGTTCTTC. This gives the protein CASSDNGGDYNEQFF.